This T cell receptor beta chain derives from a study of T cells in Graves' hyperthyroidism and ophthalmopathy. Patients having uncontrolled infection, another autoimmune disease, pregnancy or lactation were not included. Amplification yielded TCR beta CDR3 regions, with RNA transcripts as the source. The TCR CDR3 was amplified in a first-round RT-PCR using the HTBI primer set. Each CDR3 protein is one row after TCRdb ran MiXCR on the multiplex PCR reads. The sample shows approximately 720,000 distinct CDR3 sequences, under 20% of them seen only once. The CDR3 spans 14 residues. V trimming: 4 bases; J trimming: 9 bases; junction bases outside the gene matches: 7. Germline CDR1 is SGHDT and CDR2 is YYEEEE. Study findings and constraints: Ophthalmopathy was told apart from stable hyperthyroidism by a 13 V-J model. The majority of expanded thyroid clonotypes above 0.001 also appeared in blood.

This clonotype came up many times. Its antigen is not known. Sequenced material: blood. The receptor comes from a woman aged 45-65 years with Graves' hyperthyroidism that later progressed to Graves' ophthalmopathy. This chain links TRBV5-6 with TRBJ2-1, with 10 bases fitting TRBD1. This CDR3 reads CASSAGQGIGEQFF. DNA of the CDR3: TGTGCCAGCAGCGCGGGACAGGGGATTGGTGAGCAGTTCTTC.